This T cell receptor (beta chain) stems from a study of CD8+ T cells in alopecia areata. Treatment described: oral pan-JAK inhibitor, 5-10 mg twice daily. RNA extraction was followed by reverse transcription into cDNA, which acted as the sequencing template. The assay was immunoSEQ multiplex PCR, and TCRdb's table has in-frame clones only and misses some. The sample has roughly 100,000 clones; 55% to 70% are singletons. Germline V gene sequence: CDR1 LGHNA, CDR2 YNFKEQ. Trimming took 3 bases from V and 2 from J; bases not matched to a gene: 3. This CDR3 region has 15 residues. The genes are TRBV4-2 and TRBJ2-7; 11 nucleotides match TRBD2. Sequences were derived from CD8+ T cells sorted from blood, sampled at approximately week 55, from a patient treated with tofacitinib. The receptor was derived from a human donor with alopecia areata. CDR3 sequence reads: CASSQGLAEPYEQYF. In DNA, the CDR3 is TGTGCCAGCAGCCAGGGACTAGCGGAACCCTACGAGCAGTACTTC.